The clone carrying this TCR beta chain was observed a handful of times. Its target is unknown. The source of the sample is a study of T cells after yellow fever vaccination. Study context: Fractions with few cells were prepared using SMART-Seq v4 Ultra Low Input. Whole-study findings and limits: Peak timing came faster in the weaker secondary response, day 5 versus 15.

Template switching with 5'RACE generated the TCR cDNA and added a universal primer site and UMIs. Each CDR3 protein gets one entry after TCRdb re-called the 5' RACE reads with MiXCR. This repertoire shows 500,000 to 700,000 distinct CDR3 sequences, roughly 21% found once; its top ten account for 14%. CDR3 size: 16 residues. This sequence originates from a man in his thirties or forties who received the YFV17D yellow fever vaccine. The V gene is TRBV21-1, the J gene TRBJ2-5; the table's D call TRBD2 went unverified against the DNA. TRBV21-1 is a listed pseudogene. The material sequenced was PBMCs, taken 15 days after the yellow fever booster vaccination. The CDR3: CASSTDLGTPAETQYF. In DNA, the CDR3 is TGTGCCAGCAGCACTGATTTAGGGACTCCGGCGGAGACCCAGTACTTC.